The clone carrying this T cell receptor beta chain was seen a few times. The sample originates from a study of post-analysis software for immune sequencing data. Per germline, CDR1 SGHAT and CDR2 FQDESV (reference sequence). This CDR3 spans 21 amino acids. Trimming took 8 bases from V and 5 from J, leaving 40 bases between them. Each TCR beta cDNA library carried unique molecular identifiers. TCRdb analysed the PCR reads with MiXCR anew, one entry per CDR3 protein. There are 160,000 or so distinct CDR3 sequences in the sample; roughly 34% occur only once, and 25% to 35% lies in the top ten. The source of this sequence is a girl between 5 and 17 years old with multiple sclerosis. This sample comprised blood, obtained after autologous hematopoietic stem cell transplantation. The chain joins TRBV11-1 to TRBJ2-7, with D possibly being TRBD1 (6 bases). CDR3 nucleotide sequence: TGTGCCAGCGCCTCCTGGGCGACGAACCGCTGGGGACAAAGTATGGGGGACGAGCAGTACTTC. Translated, it gives CASASWATNRWGQSMGDEQYF.